This is a list of T cell receptor beta chains from one sample in a study of blood T cell repertoires in COVID-19. Profiling relied on immunoSEQ multiplex PCR, and the TCRdb table lists in-frame clones only, not all of them. Seen here are a few hundred thousand clones, about 87% observed once, and the top ten hold approximately 12%. Source material: peripheral blood. These receptor sequences come from a woman between 45 and 60 years old with COVID-19, enrolled during active disease. Both conserved end residues are part of each CDR3. Fields, in order: CDR3 protein, CDR3 DNA, V gene, D gene, J gene, clone size. The D gene is left open where the match is weak. A row's size may be missing; if present it is once, few, many or a size class.

CDR3 protein: CASIVTGGRTEAFF
CDR3 DNA: TGTGCCAGTATCGTGACAGGGGGTCGCACTGAAGCTTTCTTT
V gene: TRBV19
D gene: TRBD1
J gene: TRBJ1-1
clone size: .

CDR3 protein: CASAPPAGGTEAFF
CDR3 DNA: TGTGCCAGTGCCCCCCCAGCAGGGGGGACTGAAGCTTTCTTT
V gene: TRBV19
D gene: TRBD1
J gene: TRBJ1-1
clone size: .

CDR3 protein: CASSLEDSDYEQYF
CDR3 DNA: TGCGCCAGCAGCTTGGAGGACAGCGATTACGAGCAGTACTTC
V gene: TRBV5-1
D gene: .
J gene: TRBJ2-7
clone size: .

CDR3 protein: CASHWAGIGNTIYF
CDR3 DNA: TGTGCCAGCCATTGGGCAGGCATCGGAAACACCATATATTTT
V gene: TRBV19
D gene: .
J gene: TRBJ1-3
clone size: once

CDR3 protein: CASSGPDRLGGYTF
CDR3 DNA: TGTGCCAGCAGTGGCCCCGACAGACTGGGAGGCTACACCTTC
V gene: TRBV25-1
D gene: .
J gene: TRBJ1-2
clone size: .

CDR3 protein: CASSEGGQGPYEQYF
CDR3 DNA: TGTGCCAGCAGTGAGGGAGGACAGGGCCCCTACGAGCAGTACTTC
V gene: TRBV6-1
D gene: TRBD1
J gene: TRBJ2-7
clone size: .

CDR3 protein: CAISESGALRSYEQYF
CDR3 DNA: TGTGCCATCAGTGAGTCTGGGGCCCTAAGATCCTACGAGCAGTACTTC
V gene: TRBV10-3
D gene: .
J gene: TRBJ2-7
clone size: .

CDR3 protein: CASRPGTGNSNQPQHF
CDR3 DNA: TGTGCCAGCAGACCCGGGACAGGGAATAGCAATCAGCCCCAGCATTTT
V gene: TRBV28
D gene: TRBD1
J gene: TRBJ1-5
clone size: .

CDR3 protein: CASSQVGASPTDTQYF
CDR3 DNA: TGCGCCAGCAGCCAAGTAGGGGCCTCCCCTACAGATACGCAGTATTTT
V gene: TRBV4-1
D gene: .
J gene: TRBJ2-3
clone size: .

CDR3 protein: CASPATRINQPQHF
CDR3 DNA: TGTGCCAGCCCTGCTACCCGTATCAATCAGCCCCAGCATTTT
V gene: TRBV18
D gene: .
J gene: TRBJ1-5
clone size: .

CDR3 protein: CASSPGVNNEQFF
CDR3 DNA: TGTGCCAGCAGTCCCGGGGTCAACAATGAGCAGTTCTTC
V gene: TRBV28
D gene: .
J gene: TRBJ2-1
clone size: .

CDR3 protein: CASSTPTGDEQYF
CDR3 DNA: TGTGCCAGCAGCACACCGACAGGGGACGAGCAGTACTTC
V gene: TRBV7-6
D gene: TRBD1
J gene: TRBJ2-7
clone size: .

CDR3 protein: CASKWHSSYEQYF
CDR3 DNA: TGCGCCAGCAAATGGCACAGCTCCTACGAGCAGTACTTC
V gene: TRBV5-1
D gene: .
J gene: TRBJ2-7
clone size: .

CDR3 protein: CASKRVQGQDTQYF
CDR3 DNA: TGTGCCAGTAAACGGGTTCAGGGCCAAGATACGCAGTATTTT
V gene: TRBV19
D gene: .
J gene: TRBJ2-3
clone size: .

CDR3 protein: CASSQDMGRGNTEAFF
CDR3 DNA: TGTGCCAGCAGCCAAGATATGGGCAGGGGTAACACTGAAGCTTTCTTT
V gene: TRBV3-1/TRBV3-2
D gene: .
J gene: TRBJ1-1
clone size: .

CDR3 protein: CASSPNRGLNTGELFF
CDR3 DNA: TGTGCCAGCAGCCCCAACAGGGGGCTAAACACCGGGGAGCTGTTTTTT
V gene: TRBV7-9
D gene: TRBD1
J gene: TRBJ2-2
clone size: .

CDR3 protein: CSVDGAGGTDTQYF
CDR3 DNA: TGCAGCGTTGACGGAGCCGGGGGCACAGATACGCAGTATTTT
V gene: TRBV29-1
D gene: .
J gene: TRBJ2-3
clone size: .

CDR3 protein: CASSPGTRLSVRYTF
CDR3 DNA: TGCGCCAGCAGCCCGGGGACACGTCTATCCGTACGCTACACCTTC
V gene: TRBV4-1
D gene: .
J gene: TRBJ1-2
clone size: .

CDR3 protein: CASSYGQGLGQYF
CDR3 DNA: TGTGCCAGCAGTTACGGACAGGGTTTGGGGCAGTACTTC
V gene: TRBV6-5
D gene: TRBD1
J gene: TRBJ2-7
clone size: once

CDR3 protein: CASSLVPRAVDSPLHF
CDR3 DNA: TGTGCCAGCAGCTTAGTTCCCAGGGCGGTAGATTCACCCCTCCACTTT
V gene: TRBV7-8
D gene: .
J gene: TRBJ1-6
clone size: .

CDR3 protein: CSVEEDARETQYF
CDR3 DNA: TGCAGCGTTGAGGAGGACGCACGGGAGACCCAGTACTTC
V gene: TRBV29-1
D gene: .
J gene: TRBJ2-5
clone size: .

CDR3 protein: CASTSRGGGVNEKLFF
CDR3 DNA: TGTGCCAGCACCTCCCGTGGTGGGGGGGTGAATGAAAAACTGTTTTTT
V gene: TRBV5-7
D gene: .
J gene: TRBJ1-4
clone size: .

CDR3 protein: CASSLGESSYNEQFF
CDR3 DNA: TGTGCCAGCAGCTTGGGGGAGAGCTCCTACAATGAGCAGTTCTTC
V gene: TRBV5-8
D gene: .
J gene: TRBJ2-1
clone size: once

CDR3 protein: CASSQSGYSNSPLHF
CDR3 DNA: TGCGCCAGCAGCCAATCAGGGTATTCTAATTCACCCCTCCACTTT
V gene: TRBV4-1
D gene: .
J gene: TRBJ1-6
clone size: .

CDR3 protein: CSVPGQGYEQYF
CDR3 DNA: TGCAGCGTCCCGGGACAGGGCTACGAGCAGTACTTC
V gene: TRBV29-1
D gene: TRBD1
J gene: TRBJ2-7
clone size: .

CDR3 protein: CAISDTGTTNEKLFF
CDR3 DNA: TGTGCCATCAGCGATACAGGGACAACTAATGAAAAACTGTTTTTT
V gene: TRBV10-3
D gene: .
J gene: TRBJ1-4
clone size: .

CDR3 protein: CASSLQGRAEAFF
CDR3 DNA: TGTGCCAGCAGCTTACAGGGTAGGGCTGAAGCTTTCTTT
V gene: TRBV13
D gene: .
J gene: TRBJ1-1
clone size: once

CDR3 protein: CASSVERPTAGGYTF
CDR3 DNA: TGTGCCAGCAGCGTAGAAAGGCCTACAGCCGGAGGCTACACCTTC
V gene: TRBV9
D gene: .
J gene: TRBJ1-2
clone size: .

CDR3 protein: CATSVLNGGEAFF
CDR3 DNA: TGTGCCACCTCAGTTTTGAATGGAGGGGAAGCTTTCTTT
V gene: TRBV12-3/TRBV12-4
D gene: .
J gene: TRBJ1-1
clone size: .

CDR3 protein: CASSERRDINTGELFF
CDR3 DNA: TGTGCCAGCAGCGAAAGAAGGGACATAAACACCGGGGAGCTGTTTTTT
V gene: TRBV21-1
D gene: .
J gene: TRBJ2-2
clone size: .

CDR3 protein: CASSPNPGQNQETQYF
CDR3 DNA: TGTGCCAGCTCACCGAACCCGGGACAGAACCAAGAGACCCAGTACTTC
V gene: TRBV18
D gene: TRBD1
J gene: TRBJ2-5
clone size: .